These T cell receptor beta chains were read from a single sample in a study of control samples from healthy donors and cancer patients. Data came from immunoSEQ multiplex PCR; TCRdb stores just in-frame clones and leaves some out. The sample has some 150,000 clones; just over 95% are singletons. Sequenced sample: blood. These receptors all come from a woman in her twenties or thirties in good health. The CDR3 runs from the conserved cysteine through the conserved F or W. D genes are given only for firm matches. Expanded clones get a size class; other rows say once, few or many, or leave the size out.

d_gene	abundance	j_gene	v_gene	CDR3nt	CDR3aa
NA	NA	TRBJ2-5	TRBV9	TGTGCCAGCAGCGGTTCTGGCCTGCGTCAAGAGACCCAGTACTTC	CASSGSGLRQETQYF
NA	NA	TRBJ1-2	TRBV28	TGTGCCAGCAATATGGGGGCCGGGGGGTTTAACTATGGCTACACCTTC	CASNMGAGGFNYGYTF
NA	NA	TRBJ1-1	TRBV25-1	TGTGCCAGCAGTCCCACGGGACCCGGCAGGGCTTTCTTT	CASSPTGPGRAFF
NA	NA	TRBJ2-1	TRBV12-5	TGTGCTAGTGCGGTACTCGATGAGCAGTTCTTC	CASAVLDEQFF
TRBD1	NA	TRBJ1-1	TRBV28	TGTGCCAGCAGGTGGGGACAGGGGGCAGCTTTCTTT	CASRWGQGAAFF
NA	NA	TRBJ2-1	TRBV5-1	TGCGCCAGCAGCTTGGCCGCGGTGGCCTCCTACAATGAGCAGTTCTTC	CASSLAAVASYNEQFF
NA	NA	TRBJ2-7	TRBV6-5	TGTGCCAGCGGGAAGTGGGAGCAGTACTTC	CASGKWEQYF
NA	NA	TRBJ1-6	TRBV6-6	TGTGCCAGCAGTTCACAGGCCCCGGTAAATTCACCCCTCCACTTT	CASSSQAPVNSPLHF
NA	NA	TRBJ2-3	TRBV5-4	TGTGCCAGCAGCAGCTTAGCGATGGATACGCAGTATTTT	CASSSLAMDTQYF
NA	NA	TRBJ1-3	TRBV15	TGTGCCACCAGCAGAGATCTTTGGACAGAGGGATATTACCCTGGAAACACCATATATTTT	CATSRDLWTEGYYPGNTIYF
NA	NA	TRBJ2-5	TRBV15	TGTGCCACCAGCAGAGATAAGGGATCGGCAGTAGAGACCCAGTACTTC	CATSRDKGSAVETQYF
TRBD2	NA	TRBJ2-1	TRBV2	TGTGCCAGCAGTGGTAGCGGGGGCTGGGATGAGCAGTTCTTC	CASSGSGGWDEQFF
NA	NA	TRBJ1-5	TRBV6-1	TGTGCCAGCAGTGAGGGAATTAGCAATCAGCCCCAGCATTTT	CASSEGISNQPQHF
TRBD1	NA	TRBJ1-1	TRBV28	TGTGCCAGCAGTTCCTTAAGGGGGCCGAACACTGAAGCTTTCTTT	CASSSLRGPNTEAFF
TRBD1	NA	TRBJ1-6	TRBV11-2	TGTGCCAGCAGCTGGACAGGGGTTGTGAATAATTCACCCCTCCACTTT	CASSWTGVVNNSPLHF
TRBD1	once	TRBJ2-2	TRBV29-1	TGCAGCGTTCCCCTCAGGGGGTCCAACACCGGGGAGCTGTTTTTT	CSVPLRGSNTGELFF
NA	NA	TRBJ2-7	TRBV11-2	TGTGCCAGCAGTCAAAGCTACGAGCAGTACTTC	CASSQSYEQYF
NA	NA	TRBJ1-5	TRBV5-1	TGCGCCAGCAGCCGGGGGGGTAGCAATCAGCCCCAGCATTTT	CASSRGGSNQPQHF
NA	NA	TRBJ2-2	TRBV2	TGTGCCAGCAGTAGGCAGGAACTCACCGGGGAGCTGTTTTTT	CASSRQELTGELFF
TRBD1	NA	TRBJ2-6	TRBV30	TGTGCCTGGGGTGGGACAGTAAGCTCTGGGGCCAACGTCCTGACTTTC	CAWGGTVSSGANVLTF
NA	once	TRBJ2-7	TRBV28	TGTGCCAGCATGTCACGGACCGAGCAGTACTTC	CASMSRTEQYF
TRBD1	NA	TRBJ1-2	TRBV28	TGTGCCAGCAGTTCGCAGGGACAGGGGGCTTCTAACTATGGCTACACCTTC	CASSSQGQGASNYGYTF
TRBD2	NA	TRBJ2-3	TRBV5-1	TGCGCCAGCACCGCTCGGATACTAGCGGGGGGCACAGATACGCAGTATTTT	CASTARILAGGTDTQYF
NA	NA	TRBJ1-5	TRBV6-5	TGTGCCAGCAGTTACAGGGAGGGTCAGCCCCAGCATTTT	CASSYREGQPQHF
NA	NA	TRBJ2-1	TRBV4-1	TGCGCCAGCAGCCAAGGGATGGCGGGCAGCTCCTACAATGAGCAGTTCTTC	CASSQGMAGSSYNEQFF
NA	NA	TRBJ2-5	TRBV6-2/TRBV6-3	TGTGCCAGCAGCCTTTACTCCAGAGAGACCCAGTACTTC	CASSLYSRETQYF
NA	NA	TRBJ1-4	TRBV2	TGTGCCAGAAAAAAACAGGGCTCTAATGAAAAACTGTTTTTT	CARKKQGSNEKLFF
TRBD1	NA	TRBJ1-2	TRBV5-4	TGTGCCAGCAGCTTGGGGACAGGACGTCGCTATGGCTACACCTTC	CASSLGTGRRYGYTF
TRBD2	NA	TRBJ2-1	TRBV3-1/TRBV3-2	TGTGCCAGCAGCCAAGACTCGGGCGGGGGGGCTCAGCAGTTCTTC	CASSQDSGGGAQQFF
TRBD1	once	TRBJ2-7	TRBV5-4	TGTGCCAGCAGCCCGGGGACAGGGTCTGAGCAGTACTTC	CASSPGTGSEQYF
NA	once	TRBJ2-3	TRBV5-1	TGCGCCAGCAGCGCAACCGGGACCCCCCTTAGCACAGATACGCAGTATTTT	CASSATGTPLSTDTQYF
TRBD1	once	TRBJ1-5	TRBV10-3	TGTGCCATCAGTGAAGGACAGGGCAATCAGCCCCAGCATTTT	CAISEGQGNQPQHF
TRBD2	NA	TRBJ2-3	TRBV28	TGTGCCAGCAGTTTATACCTAGCGGGCCTTAGCACAGATACGCAGTATTTT	CASSLYLAGLSTDTQYF
TRBD1	NA	TRBJ1-4	TRBV4-2	TGTGCCAGCAGCCAATTATCTTCCAGGGGGTCTGAAAAACTGTTTTTT	CASSQLSSRGSEKLFF
NA	NA	TRBJ1-1	TRBV19	TGTGCCAGTATGCGGGACCGAAACACTGAAGCTTTCTTT	CASMRDRNTEAFF
NA	NA	TRBJ1-6	TRBV30	TGTGCCTGGAGTACCGCTGACTATAATTCACCCCTCCACTTT	CAWSTADYNSPLHF
NA	NA	TRBJ1-6	TRBV6-5	TGTGCCAGCACCCGCGACAGTTATAATTCACCCCTCCACTTT	CASTRDSYNSPLHF